These 28 T cell receptor beta chains were all obtained from the same sample, sequenced in a study of blood T cell repertoires in COVID-19. The method was immunoSEQ multiplex PCR; TCRdb's version includes in-frame clones alone and lacks a portion of them. Among about 180,000 clones, around 83% were seen once, and the ten largest hold 2.9%. The sequenced sample was peripheral blood. The receptors here all came from a woman younger than 45 with active or convalescent COVID-19.

The V call is TRBV4-1, the J call TRBJ2-5, with D maybe TRBD2 (6 bases). CDR1 and CDR2 (germline): MGHRA, YSYEKL. V lost 4 bases to trimming and J lost 7 bases, with 13 bases between them. The CDR3 is 13 amino acids. The CDR3: CASSPQGRGTQYF. As DNA, the CDR3 is TGCGCCAGCAGCCCACAAGGGCGGGGGACCCAGTACTTC.

In nucleotides, the CDR3 is TGTGCCAGCAGTGTACCACCCGCGAGCGGGAGGGGTTATGAGCAGTTCTTC. Translation: CASSVPPASGRGYEQFF. V gene TRBV6-1 combines with J gene TRBJ2-1; 10 bases line up with TRBD2. The CDR3 runs 17 residues. The germline V gene encodes CDR1 MNHNS and CDR2 SASEGT. After removal of 4 bases from V and 8 bases from J, the junction contained 14 bases not matched to a gene.

The V call is TRBV19, the J call TRBJ2-3, with a possible D match to TRBD1 (5 bases). V gave up 3 bases and J gave up 6 bases, with 7 bases separating them. This CDR3 has 12 residues. Germline V gene data show CDR1 as LNHDA and CDR2 as SQIVND (reference sequence). CDR3 region: CASSMGPDTQYF. CDR3 in DNA: TGTGCCAGTAGTATGGGGCCGGATACGCAGTATTTT.

CDR3 nucleotides: TGTGCCAGCTCACCTGACACGACCTACTATGGCTACACCTTC. Translation: CASSPDTTYYGYTF. J is TRBJ1-2 and V is TRBV18, with no clear D. Between the trimmed V and J ends, which lost 3 bases and 3 bases, there was a span of 11 bases. CDR3 length: 14 residues. Germline V gene data show CDR1 as KGHSH and CDR2 as LQKENI.

This clone was seen a handful of times. J is TRBJ2-2 and V is TRBV11-2, with D tentatively TRBD2 (6 bases). CDR3 length: 16 amino acids. Deletions cut 3 bases from V and 0 bases from J, with 11 bases between. The germline V gene encodes CDR1 SGHAT and CDR2 FQNNGV. CDR3 sequence: CASSFPAGPNTGELFF. In nucleotides, the CDR3 is TGTGCCAGCAGCTTTCCGGCGGGACCGAACACCGGGGAGCTGTTTTTT.

This clone has a handful of counts. This chain links TRBV7-2 with TRBJ2-1, with 7 bases that match TRBD2. Trimming cost V 2 bases and J 4 bases; bases outside gene matches: 5. The CDR3 is 15 amino acids. Germline V lookup: CDR1 SGHTA, CDR2 FQGNSA. Written as DNA, the CDR3 is TGTGCCAGCAGCTTAAGGGCTAGCGGATACAATGAGCAGTTCTTC. Translated: CASSLRASGYNEQFF.

This clone is a singleton in its sample. The gene calls are TRBV11-2 and TRBJ1-2; 8 nucleotides agree with TRBD1. Germline values: CDR1 SGHAT, CDR2 FQNNGV. The V segment lost 5 bases and the J segment 6 bases; nucleotides outside the gene matches: 5. The CDR3 has 13 amino acids. The CDR3: CASSLGTGNGYTF. CDR3 coding DNA: TGTGCCAGCAGCCTAGGGACAGGCAATGGCTACACCTTC.

The genes are TRBV27 and TRBJ1-2; 8 bases map to TRBD1. V shed 2 bases, J shed 7 bases, and the junction held 12 bases outside the gene matches. The germline gives CDR1 MNHEY, CDR2 SMNVEV (reference sequence). This CDR3 has 16 residues. CDR3 DNA: TGTGCCAGCAGTTTAAGCCGAACAGGGGGATGGATTGGCTACACCTTC. Residues: CASSLSRTGGWIGYTF.

The chain carries TRBV10-3 and TRBJ1-4; D is ambiguous. The germline V gene encodes CDR1 ENHRY and CDR2 SYGVKD. Trimming removed 3 bases at V and 6 bases at J, with 11 bases between. The CDR3 loop spans 14 amino acids. CDR3: CAISDRTVDEKLFF. The CDR3 DNA follows: TGTGCCATCAGTGACCGGACTGTTGATGAAAAACTGTTTTTT.

This chain joins TRBV7-2 and TRBJ1-1; TRBD1 is a possible D gene (6 bases). The V gene's germline CDR1 is SGHTA and CDR2 FQGNSA. The CDR3 runs 14 residues. Deletions cut 0 bases from V and 11 bases from J, with 16 bases between. CDR3 sequence (DNA): TGTGCCAGCAGCTTAGCGAGAGGGGGATTGCGGGCTTTCTTT. Protein product: CASSLARGGLRAFF.

In this sample, this clone turned up once. This CDR3 reads CASSLASTGFGAEAFF. The CDR3 DNA reads TGTGCCAGCAGCTTGGCATCGACGGGGTTTGGAGCTGAAGCTTTCTTT. The J gene is TRBJ1-1, the V gene TRBV5-8; unclear D gene. The CDR3 has 16 residues. V shed 0 bases and J shed 6 bases, with 18 bases lying between them. Germline V gene data show CDR1 as SGHTS and CDR2 as YDEGEE.

This clone was counted only a few times. V gene TRBV6-6 combines with J gene TRBJ1-1; D may be TRBD1 (5 bases). There are 12 residues in the CDR3. Germline values: CDR1 MNHNY, CDR2 SVGAGI (reference sequence). Trimming left V 3 bases short and J 9 bases short, with 11 bases between. CDR3 nucleotide sequence: TGTGCCAGCAGTTATACCCAGGGAAAAGCTTTCTTT. This translates into CASSYTQGKAFF.

This chain links TRBV11-3 with TRBJ2-1, with TRBD2 identical over 10 bases. The germline V gene has CDR1 SGHNT and CDR2 YENEEA. With V trimmed by 1 base and J by 4 bases, 1 base remained unmatched. The CDR3 loop spans 15 amino acids. Written as DNA, the CDR3 is TGTGCCAGCAGCTTAGGGACTAGCGGATACAATGAGCAGTTCTTC. This codes for CASSLGTSGYNEQFF.

This clone appeared once. The chain combines TRBV10-3 with TRBJ2-1, with D possibly matching TRBD2 (6 bases). The CDR3 loop spans 15 amino acids. The V gene lost 6 bases and the J gene lost 8 bases, with 20 bases spanning the gap. Germline V gives CDR1 ENHRY, CDR2 SYGVKD. CDR3 in DNA: TGTGCCATCAGGGGGCTAGCGTCTCGTAACGATGAGCAGTTCTTC. Protein: CAIRGLASRNDEQFF.

The V gene is TRBV2, the J gene TRBJ2-5; 12 bases are a match to TRBD1. V lost 6 bases and J lost 5; bases outside the gene matches: 4. Germline CDR1 is SNHLY and CDR2 is FYNNEI. The CDR3 loop spans 14 amino acids. In DNA form, the CDR3 reads TGTGCCAGCAGGGGGACAGGGGGCCGGGAGACCCAGTACTTC. Translated: CASRGTGGRETQYF.

This chain uses TRBV5-5 with TRBJ2-3, with 8 bases aligning to TRBD2. The CDR3 length is 16 residues. After removal of 4 bases from V and 5 bases from J, the junction contained 12 bases not matched to a gene. Germline-derived CDR1 and CDR2 are SGHKS and YYEKEE (reference sequence). This CDR3 is CASSRAGALPGDTQYF. The CDR3 region has the DNA TGTGCCAGCAGCCGAGCGGGAGCGCTCCCCGGAGATACGCAGTATTTT.

This clone was observed a few times. The rearrangement joins TRBV9 to TRBJ1-6; 8 bases align to TRBD1. V lost 0 bases to trimming and J lost 8 bases; unmatched junction nucleotides: 7. The CDR3 runs to 16 residues. The germline V gene encodes CDR1 SGDLS and CDR2 YYNGEE. The CDR3 region has the DNA TGTGCCAGCAGCGTAGCTACAGGGGGGCCGGATTCACCCCTCCACTTT. Its protein is CASSVATGGPDSPLHF.

CDR3 sequence: CSVRGGGTYEQYF. CDR3 DNA sequence: TGCAGCGTGCGGGGAGGGGGGACCTACGAGCAGTACTTC. The gene calls are TRBV29-1 and TRBJ2-7, with a tentative D call TRBD2 (7 bases). V was cut by 6 bases and J by 2 bases, with 14 bases left in between. Germline CDR1 reads SQVTM; CDR2 reads ANQGSEA. The CDR3 is 13 amino acids.

The chain recombines TRBV20-1 with TRBJ2-7; D is unresolved. The V gene's germline CDR1 is DFQATT and CDR2 SNEGSKA (reference sequence). The V end lost 3 bases, the J end lost 3 bases, and 3 bases lay between the germline ends. The CDR3 loop spans 10 amino acids. The CDR3 loop reads CSASYYEQYF. In DNA, the CDR3 is TGCAGTGCTAGTTACTACGAGCAGTACTTC.

This clone has just one count. J is TRBJ1-5 and V is TRBV19; 9 bases align to TRBD1. V lost 7 bases and J lost 0; bases outside the gene matches: 4. Germline values: CDR1 LNHDA, CDR2 SQIVND (reference sequence). The length of the CDR3 is 15 residues. In DNA form, the CDR3 reads TGTGCCAGTACCCTGACAGGGGGTAGCAATCAGCCCCAGCATTTT. The encoded protein is CASTLTGGSNQPQHF.

The chain carries TRBV2 and TRBJ2-4, with TRBD2 identical over 9 bases. The junction had 9 bases not matched to a gene; V was cut back by 3 bases and J by 9 bases. Germline V lookup: CDR1 SNHLY, CDR2 FYNNEI. CDR3 length: 15 amino acids. The CDR3 region is CASSDLAGGRGIQYF. DNA for the CDR3: TGTGCCAGCAGTGATTTGGCGGGGGGGCGTGGCATTCAGTACTTC.

The V gene is TRBV5-1, the J gene TRBJ2-7, with 7 positions matching TRBD2. Germline CDR1 reads SGHRS; CDR2 reads YFSETQ. V lost 4 bases, J lost 4 bases, and 17 bases stayed unmatched. This CDR3 is built from 17 residues. The CDR3 DNA reads as TGCGCCAGCAGCGCTGGTAGCGGGTCTCTTGATCTATACGAGCAGTACTTC. This sequence encodes CASSAGSGSLDLYEQYF.

V usage is TRBV6-5 and J usage is TRBJ1-1; D gene uncertain. Trimming removed 7 bases from V and 0 bases from J, with 9 bases in between. Germline assignment: CDR1 MNHEY and CDR2 SVGAGI. The CDR3 sequence is 13 residues long. The DNA for the CDR3 is TGTGCCAGCACATTCACAGTGAACACTGAAGCTTTCTTT. Amino acid sequence: CASTFTVNTEAFF.

The J gene is TRBJ1-2, the V gene TRBV4-2; D unresolved. Looked up from germline, CDR1 is LGHNA and CDR2 is YNFKEQ. There are 15 residues in the CDR3. Trimming shortened V by 1 base and J by 2 bases, and 11 bases separated the two germline ends. The CDR3 loop reads CASSQVDGLNYGYTF. CDR3 DNA sequence: TGTGCCAGCAGCCAAGTCGACGGACTAAACTATGGCTACACCTTC.

The V gene is TRBV19, the J gene TRBJ1-2; 7 positions match TRBD1. The V segment lost 5 bases and the J segment 6 bases; nucleotides outside the gene matches: 6. This CDR3 spans 13 amino acids. Germline V lookup: CDR1 LNHDA, CDR2 SQIVND (reference sequence). The CDR3 region has the DNA TGTGCCAGTAGTTCAGGGGGGCCTGATGGCTACACCTTC. The encoded protein is CASSSGGPDGYTF.

The rearrangement links TRBV11-2 to TRBJ1-2, with D tentatively TRBD1 (6 bases). This CDR3 contains 16 residues. The ends were cut back, 3 bases at V and 0 bases at J, with 14 bases in the middle. CDR1 SGHAT and CDR2 FQNNGV come from the germline V gene. In DNA, the CDR3 is TGTGCCAGCAGCTTCGGGCAGGGGTTTTCTAACTATGGCTACACCTTC. Encoded protein: CASSFGQGFSNYGYTF. Using reference TRBV11-2 and TRBJ1-2 for the parts outside the CDR3, the full variable domain is EAGVAQSPRYKIIEKRQSVAFWCNPISGHATLYWYQQILGQGPKLLIQFQNNGVVDDSQLPKDRFSAERLKGVDSTLKIQPAKLEDSAVYLCASSFGQGFSNYGYTFGSGTRLTVV.

The gene calls are TRBV12-3 or TRBV12-4 and TRBJ1-5, with 7 bases fitting TRBD1. The CDR3 extends over 13 amino acids. Trimming at V came to 5 bases and at J to 6 bases, leaving 4 bases not matched to a gene. This CDR3 is CASSETGFQPQHF. CDR3 sequence (DNA): TGTGCCAGCAGTGAGACAGGGTTTCAGCCCCAGCATTTT.

This chain's CDR3 is CASSYSLLQLNSPLHF. The DNA for the CDR3 is TGTGCCAGCAGTTACTCGTTATTACAGTTAAATTCACCCCTCCACTTT. The chain recombines TRBV6-5 with TRBJ1-6; D not certain. Germline CDR1 reads MNHEY; CDR2 reads SVGAGI. Trimming took off 0 bases at V and 7 bases at J, with 13 bases between the two ends. There are 16 residues in the CDR3.